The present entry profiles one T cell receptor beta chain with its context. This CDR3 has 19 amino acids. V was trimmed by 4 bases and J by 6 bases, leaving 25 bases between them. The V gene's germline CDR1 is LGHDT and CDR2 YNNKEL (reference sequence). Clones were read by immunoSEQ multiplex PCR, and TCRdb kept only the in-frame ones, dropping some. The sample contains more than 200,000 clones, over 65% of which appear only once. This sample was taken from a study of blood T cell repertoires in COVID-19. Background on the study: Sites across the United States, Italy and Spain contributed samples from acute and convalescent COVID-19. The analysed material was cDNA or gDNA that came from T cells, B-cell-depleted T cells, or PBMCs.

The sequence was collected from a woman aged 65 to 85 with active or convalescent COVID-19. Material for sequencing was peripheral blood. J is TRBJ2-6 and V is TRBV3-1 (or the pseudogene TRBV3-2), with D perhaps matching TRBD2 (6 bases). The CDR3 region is CASSPAWAGSSGEANVLTF. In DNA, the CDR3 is TGTGCCAGCAGCCCAGCCTGGGCGGGAAGCTCTGGTGAGGCCAACGTCCTGACTTTC.